Shown below are 32 T cell receptor beta chains from a single sample sequenced in a study of spatial heterogeneity in lung cancer. Notes on the study in general: Mutation tallies in tumors tracked expanded intratumoral alpha and beta TCR counts.

TCRdb fed the 5' RACE reads into MiXCR, producing one record per CDR3 protein. The repertoire includes about 3,500 distinct CDR3 sequences, 4.9% of them detected once, and around 15% sits in the top ten. The time point is: sample taken at primary tumor resection. The antigens for these receptors are not known. Sequenced here: lung tumor tissue, sampled at surgery. The receptors originated from a female donor with early-stage non-small cell lung cancer.

This clonotype is medium-sized (0.01 to 0.1%). This chain links TRBV5-6 with TRBJ2-1, with D maybe TRBD2 (5 bases). The ends were cut back, 0 bases at V and 6 bases at J, with 7 bases in the middle. The CDR3 runs 13 residues. The germline gives CDR1 SGHDT, CDR2 YYEEEE. CDR3 loop: CASSLDGGNEQFF. In DNA form, the CDR3 reads TGTGCCAGCAGCTTGGACGGAGGCAATGAGCAGTTCTTC.

The V and J genes are TRBV7-9 and TRBJ2-1; TRBD1 matches 8 bases. V gave up 2 bases and J gave up 8 bases; unmatched junction bases: 20. Per the germline V gene, CDR1 is SEHNR and CDR2 is FQNEAQ (reference sequence). This CDR3 has 19 amino acids. In DNA form, the CDR3 reads TGTGCCAGCAGCTTATTTAGGAGTAAACGGGACAGGAGGTTCGATGAGCAGTTCTTC. Protein product: CASSLFRSKRDRRFDEQFF.

Judged by abundance, this clonotype is medium-sized. The V and J genes are TRBV6-5 and TRBJ1-3, with D possibly TRBD1 on 5 matching bases. CDR1 is MNHEY and CDR2 is SVGAGI in the germline V gene. The CDR3 has 16 amino acids. V was clipped by 4 bases and J by 4 bases, with 17 bases between them. The CDR3 DNA sequence: TGTGCCAGCAGTTTGGATTCCGGGACTCAAGGAAACACCATATATTTT. Encoded protein: CASSLDSGTQGNTIYF.

This clonotype is large within its sample. The V and J genes are TRBV28 and TRBJ2-7, with D perhaps TRBD1 (5 bases). This CDR3 is 16 amino acids long. V dropped 4 bases and J dropped 1 base, with 17 bases sitting between them. Germline lookup yields CDR1 MDHEN and CDR2 SYDVKM. CDR3 protein: CASSSTGAGQSYEQYF. CDR3 coding DNA: TGTGCCAGCAGTTCCACCGGCGCAGGGCAGTCCTACGAGCAGTACTTC. Looking up the rest from reference TRBV28 and TRBJ2-7 gives the full variable domain: DVKVTQSSRYLVKRTGEKVFLECVQDMDHENMFWYRQDPGLGLRLIYFSYDVKMKEKGDIPEGYSVSREKKERFSLILESASTNQTSMYLCASSSTGAGQSYEQYFGPGTRLTVT.

This clonotype appeared many times. The rearrangement uses TRBV19 and TRBJ2-5; D is possibly TRBD1 or TRBD2 (5 bases each). This CDR3 spans 12 amino acids. The germline V gene encodes CDR1 LNHDA and CDR2 SQIVND (reference sequence). The V end lost 11 bases, the J end lost 7 bases, and 17 bases lay between the germline ends. The CDR3 coding sequence is TGTGCCGTCTCCGGGACCTGGGGGACCCAGTACTTC. Translating it yields CAVSGTWGTQYF.

This clonotype was seen at least ten times. This chain joins TRBV7-2 and TRBJ2-3, with D perhaps matching TRBD1 (5 bases). The germline V gene encodes CDR1 SGHTA and CDR2 FQGNSA. This CDR3 contains 17 residues. With 0 bases removed from V and 5 bases from J, the gap between germline ends came to 18 bases. The chain's CDR3 is CASSLAVFGTGLDTQYF. The CDR3 region has the DNA TGTGCCAGCAGCTTAGCGGTCTTTGGTACAGGTCTAGATACGCAGTATTTT.

J is TRBJ1-4 and V is TRBV5-1; D is unresolved. The CDR3 is made up of 14 amino acids. Germline-derived CDR1 and CDR2 are SGHRS and YFSETQ. Trimming stripped 4 bases from V and 10 bases from J, with 17 bases between. CDR3 residues: CASSQDGPSAKLFF. As DNA, the CDR3 is TGCGCCAGCAGCCAGGACGGCCCGAGCGCAAAACTGTTTTTT.

The rearrangement links TRBV11-3 to TRBJ2-3; TRBD2 aligns across 7 bases. The trim removed 2 bases at V and 6 bases at J, leaving 5 bases unmatched. Germline CDR1 is SGHNT and CDR2 is YENEEA. The CDR3 sequence is 14 residues long. CDR3 nucleotide sequence: TGTGCCAGCAGCTTACGGGGGGAAAGGGATACGCAGTATTTT. This translates into CASSLRGERDTQYF.

This clonotype counts as medium-sized. This chain joins TRBV6-2 or TRBV6-3 and TRBJ2-5, with D perhaps TRBD1 (5 bases). This CDR3 is built from 15 residues. Trimming pared 8 bases from V and 5 bases from J, leaving 21 bases between. Germline V gene sequence: CDR1 MNHEY, CDR2 SVGEGT. The CDR3 coding sequence is TGTGCCAGCCCCCGCCGTTTGGGGCCGCGGGAGACCCAGTACTTC. Its translation is CASPRRLGPRETQYF.

By share, this clonotype ranks as medium-sized. The CDR3 region has the DNA TGTGCCAGCAGTTCCCCCAGGGGGGCCCAAGAGACCCAGTACTTC. Translating gives CASSSPRGAQETQYF. The chain couples TRBV6-5 to TRBJ2-5, with D tentatively TRBD1 (7 bases). Trimming removed 4 bases from V and 1 base from J, with 13 bases in between. The CDR3 is made up of 15 amino acids. The germline gives CDR1 MNHEY, CDR2 SVGAGI.

As regards this clonotype: One end of the junction varies from germline; a read error may be responsible. This rearrangement joins TRBV5-4 to TRBJ1-2; tentatively, D is TRBD1 (5 bases). This CDR3 is built from 14 residues. Germline loops: CDR1 SGHNT, CDR2 YYREEE (reference sequence). The CDR3 coding sequence is TGTGCCAGCAGCTTGGCAGGGACCCACACTGGCGACACCTTC. Translating gives CASSLAGTHTGDTF.

By frequency in the sample, this clonotype is medium-sized. One end of the junction is discordant with germline, which a read error may explain. The chain couples TRBV29-1 to TRBJ2-3, with a weak D call TRBD1 (5 bases). Per the germline V gene, CDR1 is SQVTM and CDR2 is ANQGSEA. This CDR3 contains 14 residues. The DNA for the CDR3 is TGCAGCGTTAAAGACAGAGCAGACACAGATACGCAGTATTTT. Translated: CSVKDRADTDTQYF.

This clonotype was observed many times. The J gene is TRBJ1-5, the V gene TRBV2; TRBD1 might be the D (5 bases). With 5 bases removed from V and 3 bases from J, the gap between germline ends came to 11 bases. The CDR3 covers 14 residues. In germline, CDR1 is SNHLY, CDR2 FYNNEI. The CDR3 sequence is CASSPQGYNQPQHF. As DNA, the CDR3 is TGTGCCAGCAGTCCCCAGGGTTACAATCAGCCCCAGCATTTT.

This clonotype was picked up many times. J is TRBJ1-2 and V is TRBV12-3 or TRBV12-4; the match to TRBD1 covers 9 bases. There are 12 residues in the CDR3. Losses at the gene ends were 3 bases for V and 14 bases for J; bases not matched to a gene: 7. The CDR3 is CASSFLGQGMTF. The CDR3 region has the DNA TGTGCCAGCAGTTTTCTTGGACAGGGGATGACCTTC.

By proportion, this clonotype is medium-sized. J is TRBJ1-2 and V is TRBV6-5; perhaps TRBD1 as D (6 bases). With 9 bases removed from V and 4 bases from J, the gap between germline ends came to 18 bases. CDR1 is MNHEY, CDR2 SVGAGI, per germline. The CDR3 length is 14 residues. CDR3 region: CASTTFRGVYGYTF. The DNA for the CDR3 is TGTGCCAGTACAACCTTCAGGGGAGTCTATGGCTACACCTTC.

This clonotype has a count of ten or more. This chain joins TRBV7-2 and TRBJ2-3, with D perhaps matching TRBD2 (6 bases). The CDR3 runs to 15 residues. Trimming cost V 5 bases and J 1 base, with 13 bases left between them. Germline V gene sequence: CDR1 SGHTA, CDR2 FQGNSA. CDR3 nucleotide sequence: TGTGCCAGCAGCCGCGCGGGGCATGGCACAGATACGCAGTATTTT. It codes for CASSRAGHGTDTQYF.

This clonotype is termed medium-sized. V and J are TRBV10-3 and TRBJ1-1; the D gene is possibly TRBD1 (5 bases). The CDR3 length is 14 residues. With 3 bases removed from V and 2 bases from J, the gap between germline ends came to 10 bases. Germline CDR1 is ENHRY and CDR2 is SYGVKD. The CDR3 protein is CAISDQGLNTEAFF. The DNA for the CDR3 is TGTGCCATCAGTGACCAGGGCCTCAACACTGAAGCTTTCTTT.

This clonotype is judged medium-sized (0.01 to 0.1%). The gene calls are TRBV29-1 and TRBJ2-7, with a weak D call TRBD2 (5 bases). CDR3 length equals 11 residues. V lost 4 bases, J lost 4 bases, and 8 bases lay in between. Per germline, CDR1 SQVTM and CDR2 ANQGSEA. The CDR3 DNA sequence: TGCAGCGTTGCTTGGGAGTACGAGCAGTACTTC. Amino acid sequence: CSVAWEYEQYF.

This clonotype is classed as medium-sized. V and J are TRBV20-1 and TRBJ2-5; tentatively, D is TRBD1 (5 bases). The CDR3 extends over 15 amino acids. The V and J ends lost 0 bases and 4 bases respectively, with 15 bases between them. The germline CDR1 and CDR2 sequences are DFQATT and SNEGSKA (reference sequence). The chain's CDR3 is CSARDSKGAGETQYF. The CDR3 DNA sequence: TGCAGTGCTAGAGATTCCAAAGGGGCCGGAGAGACCCAGTACTTC.

This clonotype was observed at least ten times. The V and J genes are TRBV7-8 and TRBJ2-5; possibly TRBD1 for D (7 bases). The germline V gene encodes CDR1 SGHVS and CDR2 FQNEAQ. V lost 2 bases to trimming and J lost 5 bases, with 12 bases between them. The CDR3 spans 14 residues. The CDR3 sequence: CASSLKEGAETQYF. The CDR3 coding sequence is TGTGCCAGCAGCTTAAAGGAGGGGGCCGAGACCCAGTACTTC.

This clonotype has at least ten counts. The J gene is TRBJ1-1, the V gene TRBV11-1, with D perhaps matching TRBD1 (6 bases). Between the trimmed V and J ends, which lost 0 bases and 5 bases, there was a span of 13 bases. The CDR3 runs to 15 residues. Germline CDR1 SGHAT, CDR2 FQDESV (reference sequence). CDR3 bases: TGTGCCAGCAGCTTAGCTCCGGGGGCGGGAACTGAAGCTTTCTTT. Its protein product is CASSLAPGAGTEAFF.

This clonotype is labeled medium-sized. The chain joins TRBV5-1 to TRBJ1-5; D is unresolved. The germline V gene has CDR1 SGHRS and CDR2 YFSETQ. Between the trimmed V and J ends, which lost 1 base and 4 bases, there was a span of 6 bases. The CDR3 contains 13 residues. The CDR3 DNA is TGCGCCAGCAGCTTGTCCCCTAATCAGCCCCAGCATTTT. Translation: CASSLSPNQPQHF.

This clonotype appeared many times. The rearrangement uses TRBV7-2 and TRBJ1-2, with D unresolved. Trimming cost V 1 base and J 0 bases, with 9 bases left between them. The CDR3 extends over 15 amino acids. Per the germline V gene, CDR1 is SGHTA and CDR2 is FQGNSA. The DNA of the CDR3 is TGTGCCAGCAGCTTAGGAGGTTCGTCTAACTATGGCTACACCTTC. This encodes CASSLGGSSNYGYTF. Full variable domain (missing parts from reference TRBV7-2 and TRBJ1-2): GAGVSQSPSNKVTEKGKDVELRCDPISGHTALYWYRQSLGQGLEFLIYFQGNSAPDKSGLPSDRFSAERTGGSVSTLTIQRTQQEDSAVYLCASSLGGSSNYGYTFGSGTRLTVV.

This clonotype was detected many times. This chain uses TRBV30 with TRBJ2-3; D gene unclear. V lost 2 bases and J 6 bases, leaving 12 bases between the germline ends. CDR3 size: 13 residues. Germline V lookup: CDR1 GTSNPN, CDR2 SVGIG (reference sequence). The CDR3 region is CAWSQTKMDTQYF. CDR3 DNA: TGTGCCTGGAGTCAAACGAAGATGGATACGCAGTATTTT.

This clonotype rates as medium-sized. The chain joins TRBV7-2 to TRBJ2-1, with D possibly being TRBD1 (5 bases). The CDR3 sequence is 13 residues long. Germline CDR1 SGHTA, CDR2 FQGNSA. The V and J ends lost 9 bases and 4 bases respectively, with 13 bases between them. The CDR3, as DNA: TGTGCCAGTCAGCAGGGTTCTTACAATGAGCAGTTCTTC. Translation: CASQQGSYNEQFF.

Within the sample, this clonotype is medium-sized. V usage is TRBV7-2 and J usage is TRBJ2-7; 13 nucleotides agree with TRBD2. This CDR3 has 16 amino acids. Germline V CDR1 and CDR2: SGHTA, FQGNSA. The trim removed 6 bases at V and 6 bases at J, leaving 11 bases unmatched. The CDR3 protein is CASSSRPGTSGIEQYF. The CDR3 nucleotides read TGTGCCAGCAGTTCCCGGCCCGGGACTAGCGGGATCGAGCAGTACTTC.

In this sample, this clonotype is medium-sized. The genes are TRBV6-2 or TRBV6-3 and TRBJ1-2; 10 bases align to TRBD1. Germline V CDR1 and CDR2: MNHEY, SVGEGT. The CDR3 is 13 residues long. The ends lost 6 bases at V and 7 bases at J; junction bases unmatched: 5. The DNA of the CDR3 is TGTGCCAGCAGAGCTGGGACAGGGGTTGGCTACACCTTC. Amino acids: CASRAGTGVGYTF.

This clonotype was seen repeatedly, ten times or more. The chain has TRBV6-6 and TRBJ2-3; 9 bases are a match to TRBD1. From germline, CDR1 is MNHNY and CDR2 SVGAGI (reference sequence). The CDR3 extends over 16 amino acids. V dropped 6 bases and J dropped 3; count of bases not matched to a gene: 10. The CDR3 DNA reads TGTGCCAGCAGCGCTATACAGGGGGCTGGGACAGATACGCAGTATTTT. It encodes CASSAIQGAGTDTQYF.

At least ten counts were recorded for this clonotype. The chain has TRBV7-2 and TRBJ1-4; weak D call: TRBD1 (5 bases). The CDR3 is 14 residues long. Germline loops: CDR1 SGHTA, CDR2 FQGNSA. V lost 5 bases and J lost 3, with 10 bases in between. The CDR3 is CASSVRVPNEKLFF. The CDR3 region has the DNA TGTGCCAGCAGCGTCAGGGTTCCTAATGAAAAACTGTTTTTT.

This clonotype is medium-sized in the sample. The chain joins TRBV6-1 to TRBJ1-2; D might be TRBD1 (6 bases). This CDR3 contains 13 residues. CDR1 and CDR2 from the germline V gene are MNHNS and SASEGT. The V and J ends lost 6 bases and 4 bases respectively, with 12 bases between them. The CDR3 spells CASREQGAYGYTF. CDR3 bases: TGTGCCAGCAGGGAACAGGGAGCCTATGGCTACACCTTC.

By share of the sample, this clonotype is medium-sized (0.01 to 0.1%). The chain joins TRBV20-1 to TRBJ1-1; no firm D call. From germline, CDR1 is DFQATT and CDR2 SNEGSKA (reference sequence). V was clipped by 3 bases and J by 6 bases, with 11 bases between them. CDR3 length: 12 residues. DNA for the CDR3: TGCAGTGCTAGTAATGAGGTTGCTGAAGCTTTCTTT. Protein: CSASNEVAEAFF.

This clonotype is medium-sized (0.01 to 0.1%) within its sample. The chain carries TRBV13 and TRBJ1-5; 9 nucleotides line up with TRBD1. Trimming cost V 3 bases and J 7 bases; bases outside gene matches: 10. In germline, CDR1 is PRHDT, CDR2 FYEKMQ (reference sequence). The length of the CDR3 is 16 residues. CDR3 DNA sequence: TGTGCCAGCAGCTTGGGGCAACAGGGGGCAGGGCAGCCCCAGCATTTT. Protein: CASSLGQQGAGQPQHF.